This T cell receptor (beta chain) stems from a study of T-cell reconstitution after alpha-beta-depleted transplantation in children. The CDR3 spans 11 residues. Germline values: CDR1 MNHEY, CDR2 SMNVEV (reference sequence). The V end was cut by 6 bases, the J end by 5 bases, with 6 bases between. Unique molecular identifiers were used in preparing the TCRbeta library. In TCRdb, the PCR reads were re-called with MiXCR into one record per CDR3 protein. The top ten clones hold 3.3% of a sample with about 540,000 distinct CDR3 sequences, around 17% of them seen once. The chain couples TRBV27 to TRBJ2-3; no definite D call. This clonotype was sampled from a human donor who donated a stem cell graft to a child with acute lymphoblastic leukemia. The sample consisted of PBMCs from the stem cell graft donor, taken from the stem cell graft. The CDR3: CASSTGDTQYF. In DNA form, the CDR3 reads TGTGCCAGCAGCACCGGAGATACGCAGTATTTT.